The clone carrying this T cell receptor beta chain has only a few counts. The data derive from a study of shared T cell receptors in the human thymus. This CDR3 contains 14 residues. Looked up from germline, CDR1 is GTSNPN and CDR2 is SVGIG (reference sequence). The V gene end was trimmed by 3 bases and the J gene end by 3 bases; junction bases not matched to a gene: 4. The method was immunoSEQ multiplex PCR; TCRdb's version includes in-frame clones alone and lacks a portion of them. The profile covers hundreds of thousands of clones, with around 87% appearing a single time and 0.0094% taken by the ten largest. Another study also made use of these data, one on human thymus T cells. That work contributes: Corrective surgery for congenital heart defects was being performed on the healthy Finnish infants who were the donors.

The rearrangement uses TRBV30 and TRBJ2-7; 11 nucleotides match TRBD1. The source material was thymocytes. This sequence was found in a boy less than two years old with a congenital heart defect. The CDR3 is CAWRDRGRFYEQYF. CDR3 nucleotide sequence: TGTGCCTGGAGGGACAGGGGGCGGTTCTACGAGCAGTACTTC.